Sequencing of this T cell receptor beta chain was carried out in a study of blood T cell repertoires in COVID-19. In the study overall: Samples representing acute and convalescent COVID-19 were sourced from the United States, Italy and Spain.

Sequenced by immunoSEQ multiplex PCR; TCRdb stores in-frame clones only, minus some. The table records approximately 220,000 clones, about 88% of them present only once. The germline V gene encodes CDR1 SNHLY and CDR2 FYNNEI. The CDR3 consists of 12 residues. Trimming took off 4 bases at V and 4 bases at J, with 7 bases between the two ends. Participants' reported clinical history set cohort assignment. The TCR originated in a young woman who had been exposed to COVID-19. The sample was PBMCs or T cells enriched from blood (not recorded which). This chain links TRBV2 with TRBJ1-2, with a possible D match to TRBD1 (5 bases). CDR3 DNA: TGTGCCAGCAGTGCAGGGCTCTATGGCTACACCTTC. This sequence encodes CASSAGLYGYTF.